The T cell receptor (beta chain) under discussion was sequenced for a study of identical twins. From the 5' RACE reads, TCRdb called clonotypes with MiXCR, one entry per CDR3 protein. The sample holds about 720,000 distinct CDR3 sequences, 15% to 20% seen once. The V and J ends lost 0 bases and 4 bases, in that order; junction bases with no gene match: 5. Germline V CDR1 and CDR2: LGHDT, YNNKEL (reference sequence). The CDR3 loop spans 17 amino acids. This clonotype showed up many times. Another study also made use of these data, one on T cells expressing NK-cell markers. From that second work: The TCR beta repertoires originated in sorted CD3+CD56+NKG2C+, CD3+CD56+NKG2C- and CD3+CD56-NKG2C+ T cells.

V is TRBV3-1 and J is TRBJ2-2; 10 nucleotides agree with TRBD1. The clonotype was recovered from a woman aged 18 to 35 in good health. The sequencing input was PBMCs. The CDR3 protein is CASSQDPGQGSTGELFF. The CDR3 coding sequence is TGTGCCAGCAGCCAAGATCCGGGACAGGGGTCCACCGGGGAGCTGTTTTTT.